Each of the 3 T cell receptor beta chains below was sequenced from the same sample in a study of T cell responses to AZD1222 COVID-19 vaccine. Clones were read by immunoSEQ multiplex PCR, and TCRdb kept only the in-frame ones, dropping some. Among about 120,000 clones listed, approximately 83% were seen once. The sequences come from peripheral blood, collected on day 0 of AZD1222 vaccination. The receptors here all came from an adult in good health.

The V and J genes are TRBV11-3 and TRBJ2-7, with 8 bases identical to TRBD2. CDR1 is SGHNT, CDR2 YENEEA, per germline. J gave up 4 bases and V 4 bases, and 12 bases lay outside the gene matches. The CDR3 is made up of 16 amino acids. CDR3 DNA sequence: TGTGCCAGCAGCTCTGTCGGAACTAGCGGATCTTACGAGCAGTACTTC. This translates into CASSSVGTSGSYEQYF.

The chain combines TRBV20-1 with TRBJ1-1; D not certain. Germline lookup yields CDR1 DFQATT and CDR2 SNEGSKA (reference sequence). CDR3 length: 11 amino acids. Trimming took 3 bases from V and 8 from J, leaving 10 bases between them. The CDR3 nucleotides read TGCAGTGCTAGGGGTGTCGAAGAAGCTTTCTTT. It encodes CSARGVEEAFF.

This chain uses TRBV30 with TRBJ2-4; TRBD2 matches 11 bases. V lost 4 bases and J lost 3; bases outside the gene matches: 11. CDR3 length: 17 residues. CDR1 is GTSNPN and CDR2 is SVGIG in the germline V gene (reference sequence). The CDR3 sequence: CAWKTSGAPLGKNIQYF. The DNA for the CDR3 is TGTGCCTGGAAGACTAGCGGGGCCCCTTTAGGCAAAAACATTCAGTACTTC.